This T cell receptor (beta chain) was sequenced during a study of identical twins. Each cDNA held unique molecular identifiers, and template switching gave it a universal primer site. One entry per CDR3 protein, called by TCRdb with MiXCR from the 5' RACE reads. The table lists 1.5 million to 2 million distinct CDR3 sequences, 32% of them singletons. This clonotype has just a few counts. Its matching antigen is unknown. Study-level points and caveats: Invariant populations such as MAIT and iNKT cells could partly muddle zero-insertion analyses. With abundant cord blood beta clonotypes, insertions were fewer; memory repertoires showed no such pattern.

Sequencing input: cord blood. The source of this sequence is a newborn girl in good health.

The CDR3 protein is CASSELDEQFF. The CDR3 DNA follows: TGTGCCAGCAGTGAACTAGATGAGCAGTTCTTC. The V gene is TRBV6-1, the J gene TRBJ2-1; no firm D call. Germline V gives CDR1 MNHNS, CDR2 SASEGT. The CDR3 is 11 residues long. V lost 2 bases to trimming and J lost 8 bases, with 4 bases between them.